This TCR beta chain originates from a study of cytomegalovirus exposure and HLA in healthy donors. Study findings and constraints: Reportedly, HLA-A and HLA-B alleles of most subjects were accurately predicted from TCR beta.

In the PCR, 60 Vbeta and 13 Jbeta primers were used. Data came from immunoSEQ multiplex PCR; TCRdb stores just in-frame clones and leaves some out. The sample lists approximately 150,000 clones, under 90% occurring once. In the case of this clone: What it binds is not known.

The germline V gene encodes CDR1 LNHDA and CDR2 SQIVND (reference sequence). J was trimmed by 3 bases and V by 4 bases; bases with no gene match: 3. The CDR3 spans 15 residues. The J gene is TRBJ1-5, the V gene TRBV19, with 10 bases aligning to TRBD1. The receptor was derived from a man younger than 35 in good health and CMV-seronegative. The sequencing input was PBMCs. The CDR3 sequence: CASSTTGGDNQPQHF. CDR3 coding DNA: TGTGCCAGTAGTACGACAGGGGGCGACAATCAGCCCCAGCATTTT.